This TCR beta chain derives from a study of response to subunit inactivated influenza vaccine. V was cut by 3 bases and J by 0 bases, with 7 bases left in between. Per the germline V gene, CDR1 is SGDLS and CDR2 is YYNGEE. CDR3 size: 14 residues. TCRdb redid the calling of the RT-PCR reads with MiXCR, one entry per CDR3 protein. The profile shows more than 550,000 distinct CDR3 sequences, 11% of them singletons. About this clonotype: Its antigen is not identified.

Study-level results: Authors suggested seasonal influenza vaccinations each recruit few new T cells.

The sample was also linked to a second study, of T cells expressing NK-cell markers. That work states: Scientists made TCR beta cDNA using 5'RACE template switching with UMIs. For several donors, the dominant NKG2C+ clonotypes made up roughly 1.0-7.5% of their CD8+ T cells.

The starting material was PBMCs from blood, obtained on the day of vaccination. The receptor was derived from a man aged 50-59 years who received an inactivated influenza vaccine. This sequence joins TRBV9 and TRBJ2-4; possibly TRBD1 for D (6 bases). CDR3 loop: CASSGGLAKNIQYF. The CDR3 DNA sequence: TGTGCCAGCAGCGGGGGGCTAGCCAAAAACATTCAGTACTTC.